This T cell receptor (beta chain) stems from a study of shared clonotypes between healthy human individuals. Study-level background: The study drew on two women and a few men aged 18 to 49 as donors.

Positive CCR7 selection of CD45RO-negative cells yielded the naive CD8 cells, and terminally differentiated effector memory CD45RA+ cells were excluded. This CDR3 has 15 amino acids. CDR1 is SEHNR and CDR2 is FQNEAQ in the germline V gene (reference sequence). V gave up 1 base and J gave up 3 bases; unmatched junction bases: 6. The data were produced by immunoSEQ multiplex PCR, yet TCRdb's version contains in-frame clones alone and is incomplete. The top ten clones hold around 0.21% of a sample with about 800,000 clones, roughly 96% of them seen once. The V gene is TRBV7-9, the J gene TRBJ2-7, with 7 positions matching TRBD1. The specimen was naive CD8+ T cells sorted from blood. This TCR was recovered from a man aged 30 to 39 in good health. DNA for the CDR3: TGTGCCAGCAGCTTAGGGGACAGCCTAAACTACGAGCAGTACTTC. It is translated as CASSLGDSLNYEQYF.